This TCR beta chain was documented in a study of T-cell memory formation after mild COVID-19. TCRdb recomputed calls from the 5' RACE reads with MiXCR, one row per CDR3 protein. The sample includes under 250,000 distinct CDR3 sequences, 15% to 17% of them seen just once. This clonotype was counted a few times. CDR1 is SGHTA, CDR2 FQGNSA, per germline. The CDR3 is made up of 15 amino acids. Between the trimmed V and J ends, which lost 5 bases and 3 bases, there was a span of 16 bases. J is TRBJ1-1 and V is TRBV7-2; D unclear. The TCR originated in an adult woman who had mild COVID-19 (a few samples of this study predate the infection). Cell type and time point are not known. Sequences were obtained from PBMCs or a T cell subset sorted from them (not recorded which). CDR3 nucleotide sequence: TGTGCCAGCAGCCCTGGCCCCTTTGGGGACACTGAAGCTTTCTTT. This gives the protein CASSPGPFGDTEAFF.